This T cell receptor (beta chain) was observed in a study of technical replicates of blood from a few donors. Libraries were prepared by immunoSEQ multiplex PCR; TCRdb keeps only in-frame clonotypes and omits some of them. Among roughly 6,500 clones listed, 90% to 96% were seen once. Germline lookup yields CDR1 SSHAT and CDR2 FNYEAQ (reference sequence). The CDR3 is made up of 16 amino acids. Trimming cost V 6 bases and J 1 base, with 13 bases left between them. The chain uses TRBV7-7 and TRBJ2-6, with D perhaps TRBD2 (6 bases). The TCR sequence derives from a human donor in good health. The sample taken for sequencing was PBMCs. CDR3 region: CASSLDGGSGANVLTF. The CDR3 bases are TGTGCCAGCAGTCTCGACGGGGGTTCTGGGGCCAACGTCCTGACTTTC.